The 25 T cell receptor beta chains presented below share a single source sample, sequenced in a study of radiation and T cells in renal cell carcinoma. Regarding time point: blood 4 weeks post-SBRT, at nephrectomy. The sample's treatment: 15 Gy SBRT to primary tumor, nephrectomy 4 weeks later. Sequencing used immunoSEQ multiplex PCR; TCRdb keeps in-frame clones, though not all of them. The sample consists of some 100,000 clones, 70% to 85% of them appearing once. The specimen comprised blood, sampled from a patient whose treatment included radiotherapy and nephrectomy. The receptors shown here come from a man aged 55 to 70 with renal cell carcinoma.

The chain joins TRBV6-1 to TRBJ2-7; no reliable D call. Germline-derived CDR1 and CDR2 are MNHNS and SASEGT. The CDR3 runs to 16 residues. Trimming removed 0 bases from V and 0 bases from J, with 12 bases in between. The CDR3 spells CASSEAPRAHSYEQYF. The CDR3, as DNA: TGTGCCAGCAGTGAAGCCCCTAGGGCTCACTCCTACGAGCAGTACTTC.

This chain uses TRBV20-1 with TRBJ2-4; D gene unclear. CDR1 is DFQATT, CDR2 SNEGSKA, per germline (reference sequence). The CDR3 is made up of 11 amino acids. V was cut by 3 bases and J by 10 bases, with 10 bases left in between. CDR3 DNA sequence: TGCAGTGCTAGTGGTGGGGTAATTCAGTACTTC. This sequence encodes CSASGGVIQYF.

The chain employs TRBV7-8 and TRBJ2-5; 10 positions agree with TRBD2. The J segment lost 5 bases and the V segment lost 1 base, leaving 10 bases of the junction unmatched. The germline V gene encodes CDR1 SGHVS and CDR2 FQNEAQ. The CDR3 has 17 residues. The CDR3 DNA is TGTGCCAGCAGCTTAGTAGGGCTAGCGGGAGTTGGTGAGACCCAGTACTTC. Protein sequence: CASSLVGLAGVGETQYF.

The rearrangement uses TRBV4-1 and TRBJ2-3; possibly TRBD1 for D (5 bases). Germline V gene sequence: CDR1 MGHRA, CDR2 YSYEKL. The CDR3 is made up of 17 amino acids. With 0 bases removed from V and 2 bases from J, the gap between germline ends came to 15 bases. This CDR3 is CASSQDTNRPLTDTQYF. CDR3 in DNA: TGCGCCAGCAGCCAAGATACGAACAGGCCTCTCACAGATACGCAGTATTTT.

This chain connects TRBV27 to TRBJ2-4; D not resolved. The CDR3 loop spans 13 amino acids. CDR1 and CDR2 from the germline V gene are MNHEY and SMNVEV (reference sequence). V lost 7 bases, J lost 4 bases, and 11 bases lay in between. CDR3 amino acids: CASKRLEKNIQYF. DNA of the CDR3: TGTGCCAGCAAGAGGTTGGAAAAAAACATTCAGTACTTC.

On this clone itself: Additional DNA sequences in this sample encode the identical CDR3. The chain has TRBV6-1 and TRBJ2-7; 14 nucleotides line up with TRBD2. This CDR3 is 15 amino acids long. Germline CDR1 reads MNHNS; CDR2 reads SASEGT. With V trimmed by 4 bases and J by 3 bases, 2 bases remained unmatched. CDR3: CASSVGTSGSYEQYF. The CDR3, as DNA: TGTGCCAGCAGTGTCGGGACTAGCGGGAGCTACGAGCAGTACTTC.

This clone came up a few times. The rearrangement joins TRBV5-1 to TRBJ2-2; perhaps TRBD2 as D (5 bases). The CDR3 totals 16 residues. The germline gives CDR1 SGHRS, CDR2 YFSETQ. V lost 2 bases and J lost 0, with 11 bases in between. CDR3 DNA: TGCGCCAGCAGCTTTAATATCGGGGCGAACACCGGGGAGCTGTTTTTT. Encoded protein: CASSFNIGANTGELFF.

The rearrangement joins TRBV2 to TRBJ1-5, with no clear D. V was cut by 3 bases and J by 5 bases, with 11 bases left in between. The CDR3 is made up of 14 amino acids. Germline V CDR1 and CDR2: SNHLY, FYNNEI. In DNA, the CDR3 is TGTGCCAGCAGTGATCCCCCAGAGTATCAGCCCCAGCATTTT. Amino acids: CASSDPPEYQPQHF.

V is TRBV19 and J is TRBJ2-5; a weak D match, TRBD2 (6 bases). CDR3 length equals 13 residues. V was cut by 4 bases and J by 2 bases, with 8 bases left in between. Germline V gives CDR1 LNHDA, CDR2 SQIVND (reference sequence). CDR3 DNA: TGTGCCAGTAGTAGTGGGGGGCAAGAGACCCAGTACTTC. Encoded protein: CASSSGGQETQYF. The full variable domain, completed using reference TRBV19 and TRBJ2-5, is DGGITQSPKYLFRKEGQNVTLSCEQNLNHDAMYWYRQDPGQGLRLIYYSQIVNDFQKGDIAEGYSVSREKKESFPLTVTSAQKNPTAFYLCASSSGGQETQYFGPGTRLLVL.

J is TRBJ2-1 and V is TRBV7-9; D ambiguous. Germline V gene lookup returns CDR1 SEHNR and CDR2 FQNEAQ (reference sequence). V lost 2 bases, J lost 2 bases, and 16 bases lay in between. This CDR3 region has 17 residues. For the CDR3, the DNA is TGTGCCAGCAGCTTATCGGTGGGCTCCTGGGCCTACAATGAGCAGTTCTTC. It codes for CASSLSVGSWAYNEQFF.

The gene calls are TRBV18 and TRBJ1-2, with TRBD1 as a possible D gene (6 bases). There are 13 residues in the CDR3. Germline V gene lookup returns CDR1 KGHSH and CDR2 LQKENI. Trimming shortened V by 2 bases and J by 6 bases, and 10 bases separated the two germline ends. In DNA form, the CDR3 reads TGTGCCAGCTCACCATCAGGGGCCGATGGCTACACCTTC. Its translation is CASSPSGADGYTF. The full variable domain, with the rest looked up from reference TRBV18 and TRBJ1-2, is NAGVMQNPRHLVRRRGQEARLRCSPMKGHSHVYWYRQLPEEGLKFMVYLQKENIIDESGMPKERFSAEFPKEGPSILRIQQVVRGDSAAYFCASSPSGADGYTFGSGTRLTVV.

The chain carries TRBV28 and TRBJ2-5; perhaps D is TRBD1 or TRBD2 (6 bases each). Per germline, CDR1 MDHEN and CDR2 SYDVKM. This CDR3 is 15 amino acids long. The V end was cut by 5 bases, the J end by 9 bases, with 22 bases between. CDR3 loop: CASSASGTPAGAQYF. DNA of the CDR3: TGTGCCAGCAGTGCCTCCGGGACTCCTGCAGGGGCCCAGTACTTC.

This clone appeared a single time. The V gene is TRBV30, the J gene TRBJ2-5, with 10 bases lining up with TRBD2. Germline CDR1 and CDR2: GTSNPN and SVGIG (reference sequence). The CDR3 has 16 amino acids. The trim removed 2 bases at V and 7 bases at J, leaving 13 bases unmatched. CDR3 sequence reads: CAWSFFTLAGIGTQYF. CDR3 DNA: TGTGCCTGGAGTTTTTTCACACTAGCGGGAATCGGGACCCAGTACTTC.

This chain links TRBV5-6 with TRBJ1-2, with TRBD1 matching 7 bases. V shed 0 bases and J 6 bases; nucleotides not matched to a gene: 2. The CDR3 extends over 13 amino acids. CDR1 is SGHDT and CDR2 is YYEEEE in the germline V gene. In DNA form, the CDR3 reads TGTGCCAGCAGCTTGGTAGGGGGCAATGGCTACACCTTC. It codes for CASSLVGGNGYTF.

This chain connects TRBV11-2 to TRBJ2-6; D not certain. This CDR3 region has 15 residues. Germline CDR1 and CDR2: SGHAT and FQNNGV. The germline V and J ends were trimmed by 0 bases and 4 bases, with 7 bases remaining between them. For the CDR3, the DNA is TGTGCCAGCAGCTTAGATCTTTCGGGGGCCAACGTCCTGACTTTC. It is translated as CASSLDLSGANVLTF.

The CDR3 protein is CASSSTRGIGTEAFF. The CDR3 coding sequence is TGCGCCAGCAGCTCCACCAGGGGAATTGGGACTGAAGCTTTCTTT. The chain joins TRBV5-1 to TRBJ1-1, with TRBD1 as a possible D gene (6 bases). The CDR3 consists of 15 residues. Looked up from germline, CDR1 is SGHRS and CDR2 is YFSETQ. V was pared by 3 bases and J by 5 bases, with 17 bases between.

The chain employs TRBV6-1 and TRBJ1-5, with a possible D match to TRBD1 (5 bases). Trimming removed 2 bases at V and 0 bases at J, with 20 bases between. The CDR3 consists of 19 residues. From germline, CDR1 is MNHNS and CDR2 SASEGT. As DNA, the CDR3 is TGTGCCAGCAGTGAACTCCTCGGGACGGCATTAAATAGCAATCAGCCCCAGCATTTT. Translated, it gives CASSELLGTALNSNQPQHF.

CDR3 sequence (DNA): TGTGCCAGCAGCTTGGAGGAGGCGGGGAACACCGGGGAGCTGTTTTTT. Protein sequence: CASSLEEAGNTGELFF. The V and J genes are TRBV5-4 and TRBJ2-2; TRBD2 might be the D (5 bases). Trimming pared 0 bases from V and 1 base from J, leaving 10 bases between. Germline CDR1 and CDR2: SGHNT and YYREEE (reference sequence). This CDR3 has 16 amino acids.

Only a few counts were recorded for this clone. V is TRBV19 and J is TRBJ1-2, with a tentative D call TRBD1 (6 bases). This CDR3 is built from 15 residues. V lost 3 bases and J 4 bases, leaving 15 bases between the germline ends. Germline V gene lookup returns CDR1 LNHDA and CDR2 SQIVND (reference sequence). The CDR3 DNA reads as TGTGCCAGTAGTATTGATGCCGACAGGCCCTATGGCTACACCTTC. Amino acids: CASSIDADRPYGYTF.

The V gene is TRBV13, the J gene TRBJ2-3; D is perhaps TRBD1 (5 bases). The V gene lost 3 bases and the J gene lost 1 base, with 11 bases spanning the gap. Germline CDR1 reads PRHDT; CDR2 reads FYEKMQ (reference sequence). The CDR3 length is 15 residues. The CDR3 DNA sequence: TGTGCCAGCAGCTTCAGGGTTGATGGCACAGATACGCAGTATTTT. Amino acid sequence: CASSFRVDGTDTQYF.

The chain joins TRBV5-1 to TRBJ2-7; perhaps D is TRBD1 or TRBD2 (5 bases each). The germline V gene has CDR1 SGHRS and CDR2 YFSETQ. The CDR3 sequence is 14 residues long. V lost 0 bases to trimming and J lost 3 bases, with 10 bases between them. The CDR3 DNA reads TGCGCCAGCAGCTTGGCGGGACGGGGCTACGAGCAGTACTTC. Translation: CASSLAGRGYEQYF.

The V call is TRBV19, the J call TRBJ2-6, with D unclear. This CDR3 spans 16 amino acids. V was cut by 9 bases and J by 0 bases, with 15 bases left in between. In germline, CDR1 is LNHDA, CDR2 SQIVND (reference sequence). The CDR3 nucleotides are TGTGCCAGCGAGTCAGGTGCTACCTCTGGGGCCAACGTCCTGACTTTC. This sequence encodes CASESGATSGANVLTF.

V and J are TRBV5-3 and TRBJ2-7; 10 positions match TRBD2. TRBV5-3 is an open reading frame, and its role is uncertain. J was trimmed by 3 bases and V by 4 bases; bases with no gene match: 4. The CDR3 consists of 14 residues. CDR3 bases: TGTGCCAGAAGCCCCCTAGCGGGAGTCTACGAGCAGTACTTC. Translating gives CARSPLAGVYEQYF.

The CDR3 region is CASSKARYSNTGELFF. DNA for the CDR3: TGTGCCAGCAGCAAAGCGCGTTACAGTAACACCGGGGAGCTGTTTTTT. The chain carries TRBV21-1 and TRBJ2-2; the listed D gene, TRBD1, was not tested against the DNA. TRBV21-1 constitutes a pseudogene. This CDR3 has 16 residues.

The V and J genes are TRBV6-5 and TRBJ1-1, with D maybe TRBD1 (6 bases). Trimming left V 3 bases short and J 1 base short, with 15 bases between. The CDR3 consists of 16 residues. CDR1 is MNHEY, CDR2 SVGAGI, per germline. This chain's CDR3 is CASSYQKGTPNTEAFF. The CDR3 nucleotides read TGTGCCAGCAGTTATCAGAAAGGGACACCGAACACTGAAGCTTTCTTT.